This T cell receptor beta chain came from a study of cytomegalovirus exposure and HLA in healthy donors. Use of 60 Vbeta and 13 Jbeta primers characterized the PCR. Profiling relied on immunoSEQ multiplex PCR, and the TCRdb table lists in-frame clones only, not all of them. Here the sample spans about 140,000 clones, just over 70% being singletons. CDR3 length: 13 residues. The V gene's germline CDR1 is KGHSH and CDR2 LQKENI. V was shortened by 0 bases and J by 6 bases, with 8 bases between the two germline ends. The material sequenced was PBMCs. The chain couples TRBV18 to TRBJ1-1; D remains unclear. This sequence originates from a woman aged 25 to 39 in good health and CMV-seronegative. The CDR3 reads CASSPPSKPEAFF. Here the CDR3 DNA reads TGTGCCAGCTCACCACCTAGCAAGCCTGAAGCTTTCTTT. Full variable domain (missing parts from reference TRBV18 and TRBJ1-1): NAGVMQNPRHLVRRRGQEARLRCSPMKGHSHVYWYRQLPEEGLKFMVYLQKENIIDESGMPKERFSAEFPKEGPSILRIQQVVRGDSAAYFCASSPPSKPEAFFGQGTRLTVV.